This T cell receptor (beta chain) was observed in a study of OX40 agonist ivuxolimab in advanced cancers. The CDR3 contains 14 residues. Trimming at V came to 7 bases and at J to 2 bases, leaving 2 bases not matched to a gene. Germline assignment: CDR1 SEHNR and CDR2 FQNEAQ (reference sequence). Sequencing was performed with immunoSEQ multiplex PCR; in TCRdb, only in-frame clones are kept and a portion is missing. The data contain fewer than 85,000 clones, about 85% of them singletons. Notes on this clone: Its matching antigen is unknown.

Findings and limits, study-wide: Among patients with partial responses at 0.1-3.0 mg/kg, clonal expansion was among the lowest.

V and J are TRBV7-9 and TRBJ2-1, with TRBD2 matching 10 bases. The sequence was obtained from an adult with an advanced solid tumor such as melanoma, head and neck, liver or kidney cancer. The specimen was CD4+ or CD8+ T cells sorted from blood, collected in a trial of the OX40 agonist ivuxolimab. CDR3 bases: TGTGCCAGCATCACTAGCGGGACCTACAATGAGCAGTTCTTC. Its protein product is CASITSGTYNEQFF.